What follows are 18 T cell receptor beta chains derived from one specimen sequenced in a study of T cells after posttransplantation cyclophosphamide. Using immunoSEQ multiplex PCR, the repertoire was profiled, and TCRdb retains in-frame clones only, with some absent. The data show 40,000 to 55,000 clones, with none appearing a single time. Sequenced: PBMCs. These receptors were collected from a middle-aged man in good health, CMV-negative, and a related stem cell transplant donor.

This chain connects TRBV6-5 to TRBJ1-4, with D perhaps TRBD1 (5 bases). V lost 2 bases to trimming and J lost 2 bases, with 6 bases between them. The CDR3 has 14 amino acids. Germline V gene lookup returns CDR1 MNHEY and CDR2 SVGAGI. The CDR3 reads CASSYRGTNEKLFF. The CDR3 DNA reads as TGTGCCAGCAGTTACCGGGGGACTAATGAAAAACTGTTTTTT.

This clone was recorded at least ten times. This rearrangement joins TRBV5-1 to TRBJ2-1; D may be TRBD2 (6 bases). Germline V gene sequence: CDR1 SGHRS, CDR2 YFSETQ. V was pared by 5 bases and J by 6 bases, with 15 bases between. The length of the CDR3 is 14 residues. CDR3 amino acids: CASRPGLPTNEQFF. The CDR3 DNA reads TGCGCCAGCAGACCGGGACTTCCTACCAATGAGCAGTTCTTC.

This clone was observed at least ten times. The chain is built from TRBV2 and TRBJ1-6; perhaps TRBD1 as D (6 bases). The V end was cut by 0 bases, the J end by 9 bases, with 15 bases between. The V gene's germline CDR1 is SNHLY and CDR2 FYNNEI. The CDR3 runs to 16 residues. CDR3 residues: CASSEAPAGDPSPLHF. The CDR3 DNA reads TGTGCCAGCAGTGAAGCCCCGGCAGGGGACCCTTCACCCCTCCACTTT.

This clone was observed many times. The chain joins TRBV5-1 to TRBJ1-1, with TRBD1 as a possible D gene (5 bases). V lost 4 bases and J lost 4, with 17 bases in between. This CDR3 is 15 amino acids long. Germline V lookup: CDR1 SGHRS, CDR2 YFSETQ. The CDR3 loop is CASSAGSTLGTEAFF. The CDR3 nucleotides are TGCGCCAGCAGCGCAGGGTCCACCTTAGGCACTGAAGCTTTCTTT.

This clone showed up many times. The CDR3 DNA reads as TGCGCCAGCAGTACCGGGACAGGGGGCCTCGAGCAGTACTTC. Its protein product is CASSTGTGGLEQYF. The J gene is TRBJ2-7, the V gene TRBV10-1; 12 bases are shared with TRBD1. Germline CDR1 WNHNN, CDR2 SYGVQD (reference sequence). The CDR3 consists of 14 residues. V was pared by 5 bases and J by 6 bases, with 5 bases of the junction left unmatched.

The gene calls are TRBV29-1 and TRBJ2-2; 10 positions match TRBD2. V dropped 5 bases and J dropped 5; count of bases not matched to a gene: 8. Germline V gene data show CDR1 as SQVTM and CDR2 as ANQGSEA. The CDR3 sequence is 15 residues long. The CDR3 DNA is TGCAGCGTTCGGAGCGGGGGGGCCCGAACCGGGGAGCTGTTTTTT. Translation: CSVRSGGARTGELFF.

This clone has ten or more counts. This chain connects TRBV19 to TRBJ1-4; TRBD1 matches at 9 bases. The germline gives CDR1 LNHDA, CDR2 SQIVND (reference sequence). There are 16 residues in the CDR3. The V segment lost 5 bases and the J segment 7 bases; nucleotides outside the gene matches: 11. CDR3 amino acids: CASSPPVHRGREKLFF. The CDR3 nucleotides read TGTGCCAGTAGTCCCCCTGTACACAGGGGGCGTGAAAAACTGTTTTTT.

This clone was counted at least ten times. The genes are TRBV7-6 and TRBJ2-1, with D hard to call. V dropped 3 bases and J dropped 8 bases, with 8 bases sitting between them. The CDR3 is made up of 12 amino acids. The germline gives CDR1 SGHVS, CDR2 FNYEAQ. The CDR3 DNA reads as TGTGCCAGCAGCTTGACTGTGGATGAGCAGTTCTTC. Translated, it gives CASSLTVDEQFF.

In this sample, this clone turned up many times. The chain couples TRBV9 to TRBJ1-2; 10 bases line up with TRBD1. In germline, CDR1 is SGDLS, CDR2 YYNGEE. The J segment lost 7 bases and the V segment lost 0 bases, leaving 6 bases of the junction unmatched. CDR3 length: 15 amino acids. CDR3 DNA: TGTGCCAGCAGCGTAGCTACCTGGACAGGGGGTGGCTACACCTTC. As protein: CASSVATWTGGGYTF.

The rearrangement links TRBV5-6 to TRBJ2-5; tentative D call: TRBD2 (6 bases). CDR3 length equals 14 residues. V was pared by 4 bases and J by 5 bases, with 15 bases between. CDR1 SGHDT and CDR2 YYEEEE come from the germline V gene. CDR3 DNA: TGTGCCAGCAGCCCCCGACTAGTAGGTGAGACCCAGTACTTC. Residues: CASSPRLVGETQYF.

This clone has at least ten counts. The rearrangement joins TRBV19 to TRBJ1-3, with D maybe TRBD1 (6 bases). The germline V gene encodes CDR1 LNHDA and CDR2 SQIVND (reference sequence). The CDR3 is made up of 16 amino acids. V dropped 5 bases and J dropped 0 bases, with 14 bases sitting between them. CDR3 sequence (DNA): TGTGCCAGTAGTTCCCGTGGGGGGGCCTCTGGAAACACCATATATTTT. Protein sequence: CASSSRGGASGNTIYF.

This clone was seen at least ten times. This chain connects TRBV5-1 to TRBJ1-4; possible D gene TRBD1, 6 bases. The CDR3 sequence is 14 residues long. Germline V CDR1 and CDR2: SGHRS, YFSETQ. V was clipped by 4 bases and J by 8 bases, with 15 bases between them. The CDR3 bases are TGCGCCAGCAGCCGCGACAGGAACGAGGAAAAACTGTTTTTT. It is translated as CASSRDRNEEKLFF.

The chain couples TRBV4-1 to TRBJ2-5; possibly TRBD2 for D (5 bases). The CDR3 has 16 amino acids. Trimming took off 0 bases at V and 4 bases at J, with 15 bases between the two ends. CDR1 and CDR2 from the germline V gene are MGHRA and YSYEKL. The CDR3 DNA reads TGCGCCAGCAGCCAAGAAAACTGGGCTGGAGGAGAGACCCAGTACTTC. It encodes CASSQENWAGGETQYF.

The sample holds many counts of this clone. The chain employs TRBV6-5 and TRBJ2-3; D gene uncertain. CDR3 length: 14 residues. V lost 2 bases and J lost 2, with 8 bases in between. Germline V lookup: CDR1 MNHEY, CDR2 SVGAGI. The CDR3 DNA is TGTGCCAGCAGTTACGGGCCAAACACAGATACGCAGTATTTT. Translated, it gives CASSYGPNTDTQYF.

This clone was counted many times. This rearrangement joins TRBV9 to TRBJ2-2; perhaps TRBD1 as D (6 bases). There are 15 residues in the CDR3. The V gene lost 2 bases and the J gene lost 7 bases, with 15 bases spanning the gap. The germline V gene encodes CDR1 SGDLS and CDR2 YYNGEE. CDR3 amino acids: CASSVFTRGGGELFF. CDR3 bases: TGTGCCAGCAGCGTTTTTACCAGGGGCGGCGGGGAGCTGTTTTTT.

This clone was counted a few times. The rearrangement joins TRBV29-1 to TRBJ2-1; D not resolved. This CDR3 spans 15 amino acids. Trimming took off 2 bases at V and 5 bases at J, with 16 bases between the two ends. Per germline, CDR1 SQVTM and CDR2 ANQGSEA. CDR3 loop: CSVEYFILADNEQFF. The CDR3, as DNA: TGCAGCGTTGAATATTTTATTCTTGCGGACAATGAGCAGTTCTTC.

Many counts were recorded for this clone. One end of the junction fails to match germline, which may point to a read error. V and J are TRBV7-3 and TRBJ1-1, with D uncertain. This CDR3 spans 13 amino acids. CDR1 is SGHTA and CDR2 is FQGTGA in the germline V gene. The CDR3 DNA sequence: TGTGTCAGCAGCTTCTCTTTGAACACTGAAGCTTTCTTT. Its translation: CVSSFSLNTEAFF.

In this sample, this clone turned up many times. The chain employs TRBV6-1 and TRBJ2-7; 10 positions match TRBD1. The CDR3 has 14 amino acids. Looked up from germline, CDR1 is MNHNS and CDR2 is SASEGT. The CDR3: CASSRTGGYYEQYV. CDR3 in DNA: TGTGCTAGCAGTAGGACAGGGGGTTACTACGAGCAGTACGTC.